The 32 T cell receptor beta chains in this list originate from one sample, sequenced in a study of human T cells and chemical hapten exposure. Time point given: patch test 1, 2 weeks after DPC sensitization. Treatment noted: therapeutic diphenylcyclopropenone sensitization with weekly scalp DPC. TCRdb redid the calling of the RACE reads with MiXCR, one entry per CDR3 protein. The sample records 350,000 or so distinct CDR3 sequences, under 8% being singletons. The sequenced sample was whole blood, obtained in connection with sensitization to the hapten diphenylcyclopropenone (DPC). The receptor set was obtained from a woman aged 18-29 years with alopecia areata. Some clones in this sample may be carry-over from other donors' samples.

In its sample, this clonotype was seen many times. The V gene is TRBV7-2, the J gene TRBJ2-1; 9 nucleotides align to TRBD2. The CDR3 consists of 17 residues. V gave up 5 bases and J gave up 7 bases; unmatched junction bases: 15. Germline CDR1 is SGHTA and CDR2 is FQGNSA. The CDR3 loop reads CASSPRPPAGGPNEQFF. The CDR3 DNA reads TGTGCCAGCAGCCCCCGGCCCCCGGCGGGGGGGCCTAATGAGCAGTTCTTC.

This clonotype was observed a few times. V gene TRBV7-2 combines with J gene TRBJ2-3; D is perhaps TRBD1 or TRBD2 (6 bases each). The CDR3 contains 14 residues. Germline V gene lookup returns CDR1 SGHTA and CDR2 FQGNSA. V dropped 5 bases and J dropped 4 bases, with 13 bases sitting between them. The CDR3 DNA sequence: TGTGCCAGCAGCGCGACGGGGGCTGCAGATACGCAGTATTTT. Translation gives CASSATGAADTQYF.

A few counts support this clonotype. A single base separates this from a much larger clone, so it may be a read error. The chain combines TRBV7-8 with TRBJ1-5; D is undetermined. The germline V gene has CDR1 SGHVS and CDR2 FQNEAQ. CDR3 size: 13 residues. V was pared by 1 base and J by 0 bases, with 1 base between. The CDR3 DNA reads as TGTGCCAGCAGCTTAGTTAGCAATCAGCCCCAGCATTTT. This sequence encodes CASSLVSNQPQHF.

This clonotype was counted at least ten times. The chain carries TRBV18 and TRBJ2-7; a weak D match, TRBD1 (6 bases). The CDR3 spans 13 residues. Germline V gives CDR1 KGHSH, CDR2 LQKENI. Trimming left V 1 base short and J 4 bases short, with 8 bases between. CDR3 residues: CASSPRDKYEQYF. As DNA, the CDR3 is TGTGCCAGCTCACCACGGGACAAATACGAGCAGTACTTC.

This clonotype was observed at least ten times. The chain couples TRBV5-1 to TRBJ1-3; D unresolved. Trimming cost V 0 bases and J 0 bases, with 7 bases left between them. The CDR3 spans 15 residues. Germline V gene data show CDR1 as SGHRS and CDR2 as YFSETQ. The CDR3: CASSLGLSSGNTIYF. The DNA for the CDR3 is TGCGCCAGCAGCTTGGGGTTGAGCTCTGGAAACACCATATATTTT. The full variable domain, in which reference TRBV5-1 and TRBJ1-3 provide the parts outside the CDR3, is KAGVTQTPRYLIKTRGQQVTLSCSPISGHRSVSWYQQTPGQGLQFLFEYFSETQRNKGNFPGRFSGRQFSNSRSEMNVSTLELGDSALYLCASSLGLSSGNTIYFGEGSWLTVV.

This clonotype turned up a few times. The chain recombines TRBV7-2 with TRBJ1-1, with D tentatively TRBD1 (6 bases). This CDR3 contains 13 residues. CDR1 and CDR2 (germline): SGHTA, FQGNSA. Trimming took off 1 base at V and 7 bases at J, with 10 bases between the two ends. CDR3 sequence (DNA): TGTGCCAGCAGCTTAGGCCAGGGGTTTGAAGCTTTCTTT. Residues: CASSLGQGFEAFF. The whole variable domain, remainder taken from reference TRBV7-2 and TRBJ1-1, is GAGVSQSPSNKVTEKGKDVELRCDPISGHTALYWYRQSLGQGLEFLIYFQGNSAPDKSGLPSDRFSAERTGGSVSTLTIQRTQQEDSAVYLCASSLGQGFEAFFGQGTRLTVV.

This clonotype has only a few counts. This chain joins TRBV7-2 and TRBJ1-4; D not certain. The CDR3 covers 14 residues. The germline gives CDR1 SGHTA, CDR2 FQGNSA. Trimming cost V 5 bases and J 0 bases, with 7 bases left between them. Written as DNA, the CDR3 is TGTGCCAGCAGCCGGTGGGCAACTAATGAAAAACTGTTTTTT. This codes for CASSRWATNEKLFF.

The rearrangement joins TRBV6-6 to TRBJ2-5; 9 positions match TRBD2. Unmatched junction bases numbered 1, after V lost 0 bases and J lost 5 bases. The length of the CDR3 is 14 residues. Germline assignment: CDR1 MNHNY and CDR2 SVGAGI (reference sequence). CDR3 sequence: CASSYSSGGETQYF. Written as DNA, the CDR3 is TGTGCCAGCAGTTACTCTAGCGGGGGTGAGACCCAGTACTTC.

There are a few counts of this clonotype. The rearrangement joins TRBV6-5 to TRBJ2-7; no reliable D call. The CDR3 covers 13 residues. Per germline, CDR1 MNHEY and CDR2 SVGAGI. Deletions cut 0 bases from V and 4 bases from J, with 7 bases between. CDR3 DNA sequence: TGTGCCAGCAGTTACTCTCAGTGGTACGAGCAGTACTTC. Translating it yields CASSYSQWYEQYF.

This clonotype was seen more than once but under ten times. This rearrangement joins TRBV7-8 to TRBJ1-2; perhaps TRBD1 as D (6 bases). In germline, CDR1 is SGHVS, CDR2 FQNEAQ. The CDR3 has 15 residues. V was cut by 1 base and J by 3 bases, with 12 bases left in between. The CDR3 sequence is CASSLGGPGDYGYTF. The DNA for the CDR3 is TGTGCCAGCAGCTTAGGGGGGCCCGGGGACTATGGCTACACCTTC.

This clonotype was counted at least ten times. The chain has TRBV24-1 and TRBJ2-3, with D perhaps matching TRBD2 (6 bases). This CDR3 is 15 amino acids long. The V gene lost 1 base and the J gene lost 1 base, with 8 bases spanning the gap. CDR1 is KGHDR and CDR2 is SFDVKD in the germline V gene. Written as DNA, the CDR3 is TGTGCCACCAGTGATTTTACGGGGGGCACAGATACGCAGTATTTT. It specifies CATSDFTGGTDTQYF.

The rearrangement uses TRBV20-1 and TRBJ2-7; 8 positions agree with TRBD2. V lost 3 bases and J lost 2; bases outside the gene matches: 9. Per the germline V gene, CDR1 is DFQATT and CDR2 is SNEGSKA (reference sequence). CDR3 size: 15 residues. CDR3 protein: CSASTPGGGPYEQYF. The CDR3 bases are TGCAGTGCTAGTACCCCGGGGGGGGGACCCTACGAGCAGTACTTC.

The chain carries TRBV15 and TRBJ1-5; 10 nucleotides match TRBD1. In germline, CDR1 is LNHNV, CDR2 YYDKDF (reference sequence). The CDR3 contains 13 residues. J gave up 2 bases and V 8 bases, and 0 bases lay outside the gene matches. The CDR3 here is CATGTGGNQPQHF. For the CDR3, the DNA is TGTGCCACCGGGACAGGGGGCAATCAGCCCCAGCATTTT.

The rearrangement links TRBV7-2 to TRBJ1-4, with TRBD1 matching 8 bases. The CDR3 length is 17 residues. V was clipped by 1 base and J by 7 bases; unmatched bases: 11. Per germline, CDR1 SGHTA and CDR2 FQGNSA. The CDR3 DNA follows: TGTGCCAGCAGCTTAGGGGTCCTCAGGGGGCGCGGTGAAAAACTGTTTTTT. It is translated as CASSLGVLRGRGEKLFF. Using reference TRBV7-2 and TRBJ1-4 for the parts outside the CDR3, the full variable domain is GAGVSQSPSNKVTEKGKDVELRCDPISGHTALYWYRQSLGQGLEFLIYFQGNSAPDKSGLPSDRFSAERTGGSVSTLTIQRTQQEDSAVYLCASSLGVLRGRGEKLFFGSGTQLSVL.

The rearrangement links TRBV5-4 to TRBJ2-3; the match to TRBD1 covers 9 bases. The germline CDR1 and CDR2 sequences are SGHNT and YYREEE (reference sequence). V was pared by 4 bases and J by 3 bases, with 6 bases of the junction left unmatched. The CDR3 totals 15 residues. The CDR3 bases are TGTGCCAGCAGCCCGTGGACAGGGGAAACAGATACGCAGTATTTT. It specifies CASSPWTGETDTQYF.

This clonotype was seen more than once but under ten times. The gene calls are TRBV5-1 and TRBJ2-7; TRBD1 matches 9 bases. Per germline, CDR1 SGHRS and CDR2 YFSETQ. The junction had 4 bases not matched to a gene; V was cut back by 6 bases and J by 0 bases. CDR3 length: 14 amino acids. DNA for the CDR3: TGCGCCAGCACAGGGACAGGGAACTCCTACGAGCAGTACTTC. The encoded protein is CASTGTGNSYEQYF. Full variable domain (rest looked up from reference TRBV5-1 and TRBJ2-7): KAGVTQTPRYLIKTRGQQVTLSCSPISGHRSVSWYQQTPGQGLQFLFEYFSETQRNKGNFPGRFSGRQFSNSRSEMNVSTLELGDSALYLCASTGTGNSYEQYFGPGTRLTVT.

This chain uses TRBV28 with TRBJ2-3; D might be TRBD1 (7 bases). The germline CDR1 and CDR2 sequences are MDHEN and SYDVKM. V was pared by 6 bases and J by 3 bases, with 28 bases between. The CDR3 is made up of 19 amino acids. The CDR3: CASRGQGEELFIGTDTQYF. In DNA, the CDR3 is TGTGCCAGCAGGGGGCAGGGGGAGGAATTGTTTATCGGAACAGATACGCAGTATTTT.

This clonotype was observed a few times. CDR3 DNA sequence: TGTGCCAGCAGCTTACGACTCGACCCCAGCACTGAAGCTTTCTTT. Protein sequence: CASSLRLDPSTEAFF. V is TRBV9 and J is TRBJ1-1; no reliable D call. The CDR3 extends over 15 amino acids. V was shortened by 4 bases and J by 4 bases, with 17 bases between the two germline ends. Germline V lookup: CDR1 SGDLS, CDR2 YYNGEE.

For the CDR3, the DNA is TGTGCCAGCAGCTCGTATACAGGCCGGATGGCTACAACCTTC. Its translation: CASSSYTGRMATTF. The genes are TRBV7-9 and TRBJ1-2; TRBD1 might be the D (5 bases). Germline V gives CDR1 SEHNR, CDR2 FQNEAQ (reference sequence). The CDR3 consists of 14 residues. The V end lost 4 bases, the J end lost 14 bases, and 23 bases lay between the germline ends.

This clonotype was recorded a few times. The chain carries TRBV28 and TRBJ1-5; possibly TRBD1 for D (5 bases). The CDR3 is 14 amino acids. Germline CDR1 and CDR2: MDHEN and SYDVKM. Trimming took 6 bases from V and 3 from J, leaving 12 bases between them. The CDR3 DNA reads as TGTGCCAGCAGGTCCGGGACCTTCAATCAGCCCCAGCATTTT. It codes for CASRSGTFNQPQHF.

This sequence joins TRBV2 and TRBJ2-2, with D perhaps being TRBD1 or TRBD2 (5 bases each). Trimming removed 4 bases at V and 7 bases at J, with 19 bases between. Germline loops: CDR1 SNHLY, CDR2 FYNNEI. The CDR3 has 16 amino acids. The CDR3 is CASSGVGQGVGGELFF. The CDR3, as DNA: TGTGCCAGCAGTGGGGTTGGGCAGGGAGTTGGCGGGGAGCTGTTTTTT.

This clonotype showed up just a few times. V usage is TRBV2 and J usage is TRBJ1-6; TRBD1 matches 10 bases. The CDR3 contains 18 residues. The V gene's germline CDR1 is SNHLY and CDR2 FYNNEI. V gave up 2 bases and J gave up 7 bases; unmatched junction bases: 11. The CDR3 is CASSELGTGVFPNSPLHF. In nucleotides, the CDR3 is TGTGCCAGCAGTGAATTAGGGACAGGGGTTTTCCCGAATTCACCCCTCCACTTT.

The chain employs TRBV27 and TRBJ2-2; D ambiguous. Per germline, CDR1 MNHEY and CDR2 SMNVEV (reference sequence). V gave up 6 bases and J gave up 1 base, with 9 bases separating them. The CDR3 sequence is 14 residues long. Written as DNA, the CDR3 is TGTGCCAGCAGCCTTTATGGGAACACCGGGGAGCTGTTTTTT. Residues: CASSLYGNTGELFF.

This clonotype showed up just a few times. This rearrangement joins TRBV6-2 or TRBV6-3 to TRBJ1-5; D is perhaps TRBD1 (6 bases). Looked up from germline, CDR1 is MNHEY and CDR2 is SVGEGT. This CDR3 spans 18 amino acids. With 1 base removed from V and 1 base from J, the gap between germline ends came to 17 bases. CDR3 protein: CASSYLGGRGESNQPQHF. Written as DNA, the CDR3 is TGTGCCAGCAGTTACTTAGGGGGGAGAGGTGAAAGCAATCAGCCCCAGCATTTT.

Many counts were recorded for this clonotype. The chain is built from TRBV20-1 and TRBJ2-7; 7 bases map to TRBD1. Trimming at V came to 6 bases and at J to 4 bases, leaving 12 bases not matched to a gene. Germline CDR1 is DFQATT and CDR2 is SNEGSKA (reference sequence). This CDR3 spans 14 amino acids. The CDR3 DNA sequence: TGCAGTGCCCCGATTGACGGACAGGAGTACGAGCAGTACTTC. As protein: CSAPIDGQEYEQYF.

The genes are TRBV2 and TRBJ2-3, with TRBD2 matching 13 bases. This CDR3 region has 18 residues. V trimming: 4 bases; J trimming: 3 bases; junction bases outside the gene matches: 10. Germline V gene data show CDR1 as SNHLY and CDR2 as FYNNEI. The chain's CDR3 is CASSVKKTSGGITDTQYF. DNA of the CDR3: TGTGCCAGCAGTGTGAAGAAGACTAGCGGGGGGATAACAGATACGCAGTATTTT.

Only a few counts were recorded for this clonotype. The rearrangement links TRBV7-9 to TRBJ2-1; TRBD1 is a possible D gene (6 bases). CDR3 length equals 15 residues. Germline values: CDR1 SEHNR, CDR2 FQNEAQ (reference sequence). Trimming removed 4 bases from V and 8 bases from J, with 18 bases in between. Here the CDR3 reads CASSWDNPGVHEQFF. In nucleotides, the CDR3 is TGTGCCAGCAGCTGGGATAATCCAGGGGTCCATGAGCAGTTCTTC.

This clonotype was recorded a few times. V usage is TRBV12-3 or TRBV12-4 and J usage is TRBJ2-2; a weak D match, TRBD2 (6 bases). The CDR3 sequence is 18 residues long. Trimming cost V 6 bases and J 2 bases, with 22 bases left between them. Here the CDR3 DNA reads TGTGCCAGCAGGTCCCTAATGGGGTCGGGAGTTAACACCGGGGAGCTGTTTTTT. Protein sequence: CASRSLMGSGVNTGELFF.

This sequence joins TRBV5-1 and TRBJ1-1; D gene unclear. V was shortened by 0 bases and J by 7 bases, with 13 bases between the two germline ends. The CDR3 contains 14 residues. CDR1 is SGHRS and CDR2 is YFSETQ in the germline V gene. This chain's CDR3 is CASSLGGTSYEAFF. The CDR3, as DNA: TGCGCCAGCAGCTTGGGGGGAACCTCCTATGAAGCTTTCTTT.

At least ten counts were recorded for this clonotype. The chain couples TRBV4-3 to TRBJ2-3, with D possibly being TRBD1 (5 bases). The CDR3 length is 13 residues. V lost 6 bases, J lost 4 bases, and 11 bases lay in between. Germline V gene lookup returns CDR1 LGHNA and CDR2 YSLEER. CDR3 sequence (DNA): TGCGCCAGCAGTTCTAGGGGTGCAGATACGCAGTATTTT. This encodes CASSSRGADTQYF.

A few counts support this clonotype. The rearrangement links TRBV14 to TRBJ2-1; D is ambiguous. The ends were cut back, 4 bases at V and 8 bases at J, with 9 bases in the middle. The CDR3 totals 12 residues. Germline loops: CDR1 SGHDN, CDR2 FVKESK. The CDR3 bases are TGTGCCAGCAGCCGAGAGTGGGATGAGCAGTTCTTC. It codes for CASSREWDEQFF.

This clonotype showed up just once. One junction end disagrees with the germline gene, perhaps due to a read error. This chain links TRBV4-3 with TRBJ2-7; a weak D match, TRBD2 (9 bases). The CDR3 covers 17 residues. Germline values: CDR1 LGHNA, CDR2 YSLEER. The CDR3 spells CASSQEAGGTGAYEKYF. CDR3 sequence (DNA): TGCGCCAGCAGCCAAGAGGCGGGGGGGACAGGAGCCTACGAGAAGTACTTC.